The 7 T cell receptor beta chains in this list originate from one sample, sequenced in a study of siplizumab effects on memory and regulatory T cells. Clones were sequenced by immunoSEQ multiplex PCR, and TCRdb holds only the in-frame ones, with some missing. The sample consists of 80,000 to 130,000 clones, 91% of them appearing once. Sequencing was performed on CD4+ T cells sorted from blood. The receptors were sampled from a human donor in good health. Some clones in this sample may be carry-over from other donors' samples.

The chain carries TRBV29-1 and TRBJ1-3; D may be TRBD1 (5 bases). Germline V gene lookup returns CDR1 SQVTM and CDR2 ANQGSEA. This CDR3 comprises 12 residues. V dropped 7 bases and J dropped 1 base, with 8 bases sitting between them. CDR3 in amino acids: CSAQGSGNTIYF. The DNA for the CDR3 is TGCAGCGCGCAGGGATCTGGAAACACCATATATTTT.

The rearrangement links TRBV19 to TRBJ2-4, with 8 bases lining up with TRBD2. CDR3 length equals 19 residues. Germline V CDR1 and CDR2: LNHDA, SQIVND (reference sequence). After removal of 0 bases from V and 1 base from J, the junction contained 11 bases not matched to a gene. CDR3 in amino acids: CASSIDGISAGGAKNIQYF. The CDR3 nucleotides are TGTGCCAGTAGTATAGATGGAATTTCGGCGGGAGGTGCCAAAAACATTCAGTACTTC. Variable domain in full (rest from reference TRBV19 and TRBJ2-4): DGGITQSPKYLFRKEGQNVTLSCEQNLNHDAMYWYRQDPGQGLRLIYYSQIVNDFQKGDIAEGYSVSREKKESFPLTVTSAQKNPTAFYLCASSIDGISAGGAKNIQYFGAGTRLSVL.

The J gene is TRBJ2-2, the V gene TRBV11-3; D not certain. Germline lookup yields CDR1 SGHNT and CDR2 YENEEA. Trimming pared 2 bases from V and 4 bases from J, leaving 5 bases between. The CDR3 contains 13 residues. Here the CDR3 DNA reads TGTGCCAGCAGCTTACTATTCACCGGGGAGCTGTTTTTT. Translating it yields CASSLLFTGELFF.

This chain joins TRBV29-1 and TRBJ2-7, with TRBD2 as a possible D gene (5 bases). The ends were cut back, 7 bases at V and 7 bases at J, with 23 bases in the middle. Germline assignment: CDR1 SQVTM and CDR2 ANQGSEA. The CDR3 spans 14 residues. CDR3 amino acids: CSARPLGDEKEQYF. CDR3 in DNA: TGCAGCGCGCGGCCCCTGGGAGATGAGAAAGAGCAGTACTTC.

The chain uses TRBV15 and TRBJ1-3; D is ambiguous. Germline loops: CDR1 LNHNV, CDR2 YYDKDF (reference sequence). V gave up 3 bases and J gave up 3 bases, with 12 bases separating them. This CDR3 comprises 15 residues. The CDR3 bases are TGTGCCACCAGCAGTCGCCTAGGGAGTGGAAACACCATATATTTT. Amino acid sequence: CATSSRLGSGNTIYF.

The genes are TRBV19 and TRBJ2-3, with D hard to call. The CDR3 runs 14 residues. Germline V gene lookup returns CDR1 LNHDA and CDR2 SQIVND (reference sequence). V shed 7 bases and J shed 1 base, with 12 bases lying between them. The DNA of the CDR3 is TGTGCCAGTACCCCAAGCAGTGGCACAGATACGCAGTATTTT. As protein: CASTPSSGTDTQYF. The full variable domain, in which reference TRBV19 and TRBJ2-3 provide the parts outside the CDR3, is DGGITQSPKYLFRKEGQNVTLSCEQNLNHDAMYWYRQDPGQGLRLIYYSQIVNDFQKGDIAEGYSVSREKKESFPLTVTSAQKNPTAFYLCASTPSSGTDTQYFGPGTRLTVL.

The CDR3 protein is CATSRPGYEQFF. CDR3 in DNA: TGTGCCACCAGCAGACCAGGGTATGAGCAGTTCTTC. The rearrangement uses TRBV15 and TRBJ2-1; weak D call: TRBD1 (5 bases). V lost 2 bases and J lost 8, with 7 bases in between. Per germline, CDR1 LNHNV and CDR2 YYDKDF (reference sequence). The CDR3 covers 12 residues.